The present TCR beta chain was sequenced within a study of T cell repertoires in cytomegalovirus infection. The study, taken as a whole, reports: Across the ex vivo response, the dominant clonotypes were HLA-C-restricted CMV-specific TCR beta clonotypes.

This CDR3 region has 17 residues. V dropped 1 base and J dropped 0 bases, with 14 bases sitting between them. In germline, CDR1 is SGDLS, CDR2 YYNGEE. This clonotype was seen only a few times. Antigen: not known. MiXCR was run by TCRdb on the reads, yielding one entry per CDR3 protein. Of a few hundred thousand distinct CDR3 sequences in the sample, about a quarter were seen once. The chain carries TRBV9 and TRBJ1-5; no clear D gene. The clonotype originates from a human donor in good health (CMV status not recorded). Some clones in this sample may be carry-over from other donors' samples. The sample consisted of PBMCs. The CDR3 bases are TGTGCCAGCAGCGTATTGTCAAAAGGAATTAGCAATCAGCCCCAGCATTTT. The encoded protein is CASSVLSKGISNQPQHF. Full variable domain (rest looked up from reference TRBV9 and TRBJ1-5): DSGVTQTPKHLITATGQRVTLRCSPRSGDLSVYWYQQSLDQGLQFLIQYYNGEERAKGNILERFSAQQFPDLHSELNLSSLELGDSALYFCASSVLSKGISNQPQHFGDGTRLSIL.